Sequencing of this T cell receptor (beta chain) was carried out in a study of blood T cell repertoires in COVID-19. Study overall: Acute-phase and convalescent COVID-19 samples originated in the United States, Italy and Spain. From T cells, B-cell-depleted T cells, or PBMCs came the material, which was cDNA or gDNA.

Per the study methods: Nucleated cell counts were estimated from reference gene primer amplification. The assay was immunoSEQ multiplex PCR, and TCRdb's table has in-frame clones only and misses some. V, J and clone size reflect that table, while D and trimming were determined from the DNA. The sample has over 25,000 clones; about 92% are singletons. The receptor was isolated from a man between 70 and 80 years old with active or convalescent COVID-19. Sequencing was carried out using peripheral blood.

As DNA, the CDR3 is TGCGCCAGCAGCTTTATGACAGGGGCTAACACCGGGGAGCTGTTTTTT. This translates into CASSFMTGANTGELFF. This chain uses TRBV5-1 with TRBJ2-2; 8 nucleotides align to TRBD1. Trimming took 2 bases from V and 2 from J; bases not matched to a gene: 5. The CDR3 sequence is 16 residues long. Per the germline V gene, CDR1 is SGHRS and CDR2 is YFSETQ.